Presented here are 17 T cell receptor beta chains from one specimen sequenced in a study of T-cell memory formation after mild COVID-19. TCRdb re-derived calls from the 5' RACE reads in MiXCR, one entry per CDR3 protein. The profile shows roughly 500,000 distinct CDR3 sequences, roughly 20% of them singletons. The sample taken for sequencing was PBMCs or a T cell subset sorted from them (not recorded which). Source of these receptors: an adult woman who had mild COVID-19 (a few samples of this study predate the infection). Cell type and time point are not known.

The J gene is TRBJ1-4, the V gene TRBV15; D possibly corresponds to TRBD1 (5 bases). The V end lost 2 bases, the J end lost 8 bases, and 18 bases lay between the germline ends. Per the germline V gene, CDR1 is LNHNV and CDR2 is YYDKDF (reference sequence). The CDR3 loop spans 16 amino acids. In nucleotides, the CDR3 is TGTGCCACCAGCAGAATACTATCGAGGGGCGCCGAAAAACTGTTTTTT. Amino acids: CATSRILSRGAEKLFF.

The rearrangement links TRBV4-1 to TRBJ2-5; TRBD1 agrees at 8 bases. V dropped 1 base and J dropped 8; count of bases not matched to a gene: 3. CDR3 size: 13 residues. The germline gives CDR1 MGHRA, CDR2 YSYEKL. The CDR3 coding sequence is TGCGCCAGCAGCCAAGGACAGGGGAGTACCCAGTACTTC. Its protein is CASSQGQGSTQYF.

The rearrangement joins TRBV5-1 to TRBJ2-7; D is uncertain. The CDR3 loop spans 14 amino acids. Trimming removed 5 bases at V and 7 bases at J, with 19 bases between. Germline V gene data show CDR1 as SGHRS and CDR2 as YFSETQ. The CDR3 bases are TGCGCCAGCAGTATCCTGCTGGGCGGTGGAGAGCAGTACTTC. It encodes CASSILLGGGEQYF.

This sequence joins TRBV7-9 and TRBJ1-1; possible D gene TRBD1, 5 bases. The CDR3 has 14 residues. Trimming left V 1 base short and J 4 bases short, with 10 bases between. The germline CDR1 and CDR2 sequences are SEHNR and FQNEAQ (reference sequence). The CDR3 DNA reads TGTGCCAGCAGCTTAGGGGGCGACGGCACTGAAGCTTTCTTT. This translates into CASSLGGDGTEAFF. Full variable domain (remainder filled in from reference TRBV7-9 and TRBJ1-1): DTGVSQNPRHKITKRGQNVTFRCDPISEHNRLYWYRQTLGQGPEFLTYFQNEAQLEKSRLLSDRFSAERPKGSFSTLEIQRTEQGDSAMYLCASSLGGDGTEAFFGQGTRLTVV.

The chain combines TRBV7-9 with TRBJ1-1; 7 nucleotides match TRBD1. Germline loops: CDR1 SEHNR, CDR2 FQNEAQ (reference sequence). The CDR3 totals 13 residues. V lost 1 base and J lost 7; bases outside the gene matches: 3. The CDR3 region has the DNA TGTGCCAGCAGCTTAGGTGACAGGGTTGAAGCTTTCTTT. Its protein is CASSLGDRVEAFF. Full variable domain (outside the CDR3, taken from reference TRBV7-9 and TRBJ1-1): DTGVSQNPRHKITKRGQNVTFRCDPISEHNRLYWYRQTLGQGPEFLTYFQNEAQLEKSRLLSDRFSAERPKGSFSTLEIQRTEQGDSAMYLCASSLGDRVEAFFGQGTRLTVV.

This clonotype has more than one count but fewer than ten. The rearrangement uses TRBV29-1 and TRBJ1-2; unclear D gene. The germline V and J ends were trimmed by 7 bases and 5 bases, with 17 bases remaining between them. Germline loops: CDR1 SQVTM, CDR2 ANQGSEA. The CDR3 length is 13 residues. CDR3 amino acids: CSAPLPQGYGYTF. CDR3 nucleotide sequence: TGCAGCGCCCCCCTCCCCCAAGGGTATGGCTACACCTTC.

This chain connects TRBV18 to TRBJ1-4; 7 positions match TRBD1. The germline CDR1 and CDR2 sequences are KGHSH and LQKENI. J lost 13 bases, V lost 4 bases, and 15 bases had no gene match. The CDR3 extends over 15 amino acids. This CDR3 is CASSRTGVKVTGLFF. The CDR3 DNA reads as TGTGCCAGCTCACGAACAGGGGTGAAGGTAACGGGACTGTTTTTT.

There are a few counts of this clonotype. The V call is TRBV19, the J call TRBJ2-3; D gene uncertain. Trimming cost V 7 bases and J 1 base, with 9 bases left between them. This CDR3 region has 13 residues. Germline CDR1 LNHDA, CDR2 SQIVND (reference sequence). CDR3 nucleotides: TGTGCCAGTAAGAGCCGGGGCACAGATACGCAGTATTTT. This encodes CASKSRGTDTQYF. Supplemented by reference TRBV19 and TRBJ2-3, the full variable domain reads DGGITQSPKYLFRKEGQNVTLSCEQNLNHDAMYWYRQDPGQGLRLIYYSQIVNDFQKGDIAEGYSVSREKKESFPLTVTSAQKNPTAFYLCASKSRGTDTQYFGPGTRLTVL.

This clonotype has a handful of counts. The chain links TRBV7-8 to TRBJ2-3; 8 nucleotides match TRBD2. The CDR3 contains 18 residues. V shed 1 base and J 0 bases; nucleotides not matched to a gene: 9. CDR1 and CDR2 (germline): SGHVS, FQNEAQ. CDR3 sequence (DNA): TGTGCCAGCAGCTTAGGGTTCATCAGCGGGGGTAGCACAGATACGCAGTATTTT. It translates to CASSLGFISGGSTDTQYF.

CDR3 sequence reads: CASGVLAKNIQYF. Here the CDR3 DNA reads TGTGCCAGCGGGGTACTAGCCAAAAACATTCAGTACTTC. The rearrangement links TRBV12-3 or TRBV12-4 to TRBJ2-4; D ambiguous. CDR3 length: 13 amino acids. Trimming stripped 8 bases from V and 0 bases from J, with 8 bases between.

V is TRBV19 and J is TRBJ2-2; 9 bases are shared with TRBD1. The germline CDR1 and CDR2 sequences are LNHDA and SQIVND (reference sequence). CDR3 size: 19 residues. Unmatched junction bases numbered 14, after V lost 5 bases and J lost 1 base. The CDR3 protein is CASSVVLLVGQGNTGELFF. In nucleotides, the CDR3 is TGTGCCAGTAGTGTCGTCCTGTTAGTGGGACAGGGGAACACCGGGGAGCTGTTTTTT.

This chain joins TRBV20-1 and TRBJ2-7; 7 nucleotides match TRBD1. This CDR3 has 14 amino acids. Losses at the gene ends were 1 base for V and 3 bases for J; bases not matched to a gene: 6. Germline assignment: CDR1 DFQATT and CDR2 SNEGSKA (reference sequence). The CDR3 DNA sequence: TGCAGTGCTAGAGTCGTCAGGGGGAGCTACGAGCAGTACTTC. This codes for CSARVVRGSYEQYF.

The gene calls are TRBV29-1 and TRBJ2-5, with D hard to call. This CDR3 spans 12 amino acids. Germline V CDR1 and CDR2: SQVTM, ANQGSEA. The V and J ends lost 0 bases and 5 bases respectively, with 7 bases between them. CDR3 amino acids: CSVEDVGETQYF. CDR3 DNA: TGCAGCGTTGAAGATGTGGGGGAGACCCAGTACTTC.

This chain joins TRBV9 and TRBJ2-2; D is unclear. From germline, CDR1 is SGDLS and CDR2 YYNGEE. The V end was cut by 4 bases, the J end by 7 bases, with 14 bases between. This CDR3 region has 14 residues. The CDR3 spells CASSSRAPGGELFF. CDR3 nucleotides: TGTGCCAGCAGCAGCCGGGCCCCTGGCGGGGAGCTGTTTTTT.

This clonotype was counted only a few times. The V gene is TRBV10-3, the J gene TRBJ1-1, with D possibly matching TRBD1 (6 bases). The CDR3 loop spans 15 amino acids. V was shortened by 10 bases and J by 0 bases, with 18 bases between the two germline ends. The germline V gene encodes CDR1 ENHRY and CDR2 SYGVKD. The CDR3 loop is CATCRDNLMNTEAFF. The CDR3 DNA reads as TGTGCCACCTGCCGGGACAACCTAATGAACACTGAAGCTTTCTTT.

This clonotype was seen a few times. For the CDR3, the DNA is TGCAGCGTTCCCGGCACGTTGGACACTGAAGCTTTCTTT. It encodes CSVPGTLDTEAFF. V is TRBV29-1 and J is TRBJ1-1; D call uncertain. The CDR3 has 13 amino acids. Trimming stripped 5 bases from V and 3 bases from J, with 13 bases between. CDR1 is SQVTM and CDR2 is ANQGSEA in the germline V gene.

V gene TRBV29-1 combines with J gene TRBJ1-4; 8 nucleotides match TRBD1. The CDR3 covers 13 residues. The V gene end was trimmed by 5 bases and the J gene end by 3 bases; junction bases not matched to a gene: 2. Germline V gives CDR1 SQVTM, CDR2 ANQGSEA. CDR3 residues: CSVQGAANEKLFF. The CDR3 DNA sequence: TGCAGCGTTCAGGGGGCGGCTAATGAAAAACTGTTTTTT.